These T cell receptor beta chains were read from a single sample in a study of blood T cell repertoires in COVID-19. This table comes from immunoSEQ multiplex PCR, and its TCRdb copy is limited to in-frame clones, with some not included. Counted here are 400,000 to 450,000 clones, around 91% occurring once; the ten biggest clones make up roughly 1.6%. The sequencing sample was made of peripheral blood. The receptors shown here come from a woman aged 40 to 50 with COVID-19, enrolled during active disease. CDR3s include the opening cysteine and the closing phenylalanine or tryptophan. D genes are given only for firm matches. A clone size is listed for some rows: how often the clone was seen (once, few, many), or a class if it is expanded.

J gene	V gene	D gene	clone size	CDR3 DNA	CDR3 protein
TRBJ2-5	TRBV5-1	TRBD2	NA	TGCGCCAGCAGCTTGGCGGGACTAGCGGGGGGGCCAGAGACCCAGTACTTC	CASSLAGLAGGPETQYF
TRBJ2-5	TRBV4-1	NA	NA	TGCGCCAGCAGCCAAGTCGGGATGGCGGGGCCCCAAGAGACCCAGTACTTC	CASSQVGMAGPQETQYF
TRBJ1-3	TRBV19	NA	NA	TGTGCCTCCCATCGGGGGACTGGAAACACCATATATTTT	CASHRGTGNTIYF
TRBJ1-5	TRBV28	NA	once	TGTGCCAGCAGTACAGGGCCCAATCAGCCCCAGCATTTT	CASSTGPNQPQHF
TRBJ2-7	TRBV5-4	TRBD1	NA	TGTGCCAGCAGCTTGGGGGACAGGGGCCACGAGCAGTACTTC	CASSLGDRGHEQYF
TRBJ2-3	TRBV5-6	TRBD1	NA	TGTGCCAGCAGCTTAATGACAGGGGCCAGCACAGATACGCAGTATTTT	CASSLMTGASTDTQYF
TRBJ2-1	TRBV7-8	TRBD2	NA	TGTGCCAGCAGCTCGAATCGGGGGGGCGCGAACAATGAGCAGTTCTTC	CASSSNRGGANNEQFF
TRBJ2-2	TRBV6-5	TRBD2	once	TGTGCCAGCCGCTGGGGGGGGGACACCGGGGAGCTGTTTTTT	CASRWGGDTGELFF
TRBJ1-1	TRBV7-3	NA	NA	TGTGCCAGCAGCTTAACGAAACTTATTAACACTGAAGCTTTCTTT	CASSLTKLINTEAFF
TRBJ1-2	TRBV10-3	TRBD1	NA	TGTGCCATCAGGGCCGGGACAGGAGACTATGGCTACACCTTC	CAIRAGTGDYGYTF
TRBJ2-3	TRBV4-3	TRBD2	NA	TGCGCCAGCAGCCAAGATCTAGCGGGGGGGCCGACAGATACGCAGTATTTT	CASSQDLAGGPTDTQYF
TRBJ2-7	TRBV28	NA	NA	TGTGCCAGCAGTTTATTGGGAACAGGGGAGCAGTACTTC	CASSLLGTGEQYF
TRBJ1-1	TRBV6-2/TRBV6-3	NA	NA	TGTGCCAGCAGTTACCCCTTGACGGGGGGTTATACTGAAGCTTTCTTT	CASSYPLTGGYTEAFF
TRBJ2-1	TRBV12-3/TRBV12-4	TRBD2	NA	TGTGCCAGCAGTCCCCATCCTAGCGGGGGGTTCTTC	CASSPHPSGGFF
TRBJ2-1	TRBV28	NA	NA	TGTGCCAGCAGTTTCGAGACAGCCCTGGGGAATGAGCAGTTCTTC	CASSFETALGNEQFF
TRBJ1-6	TRBV4-3	NA	once	TGCGCCAGCAGCCAAGATATAGGGGTTTCACCCCTCCACTTT	CASSQDIGVSPLHF
TRBJ2-7	TRBV7-3	TRBD2	NA	TGTGCCAGCCCGAGGGAAAAGCGGGGAACCTACGAGCAGTACTTC	CASPREKRGTYEQYF
TRBJ2-1	TRBV9	NA	NA	TGTGCCAGCAGCGTAGATACCTCCGGGGGCAATGAGCAGTTCTTC	CASSVDTSGGNEQFF
TRBJ2-1	TRBV7-7	TRBD2	NA	TGTGCTAGCAGCTTAGCTAGCGGGAGCTATGAGCAGTTCTTC	CASSLASGSYEQFF
TRBJ1-1	TRBV11-1	NA	NA	TGTGCCAGCAGCCATCATTCACCCGGGAACACTGAAGCTTTCTTT	CASSHHSPGNTEAFF
TRBJ1-4	TRBV7-9	NA	NA	TGTGCCAGCAGCTTAGATAGCCGGGGTGTGTATGAAAAACTGTTTTTT	CASSLDSRGVYEKLFF
TRBJ1-1	TRBV29-1	TRBD1	NA	TGCAGCGTACGACAGGGTCTTTCGGGTGTGAACACTGAAGCTTTCTTT	CSVRQGLSGVNTEAFF
TRBJ2-7	TRBV6-2/TRBV6-3	TRBD2	NA	TGTGCCAGCAGCCCCGGGAGGGCAAGGAACGAGCAGTACTTC	CASSPGRARNEQYF
TRBJ1-3	TRBV7-6	NA	NA	TGTGCCAGCAGCAAGGGACAAATTCCTGGAAACACCATATATTTT	CASSKGQIPGNTIYF
TRBJ2-7	TRBV11-2	NA	NA	TGTGCCAGCAGCTTTACAAACGAGCAGTACTTC	CASSFTNEQYF
TRBJ1-1	TRBV30	NA	once	TGTGCCTGGATCAAGCGTGAAGCTTTCTTT	CAWIKREAFF
TRBJ2-7	TRBV27	TRBD2	NA	TGTGCCAGCAGGCCCAGGACTAGTGTATGGGGCGAGCAGTACTTC	CASRPRTSVWGEQYF
TRBJ1-4	TRBV27	NA	once	TGTGCCAGCAGCCTCACTGTCACTGAAAAACTGTTTTTT	CASSLTVTEKLFF
TRBJ2-1	TRBV23-1	NA	NA	TGCGCCAGCAGTCAATCGCCCCGCGGGTCGGGGGTCCGCGTCAATGAGCAGTTCTTC	CASSQSPRGSGVRVNEQFF
TRBJ1-2	TRBV10-3	TRBD1	NA	TGTGCCATCAGTGATTGGGGACAGGGTTTTAGCTATGGCTACACCTTC	CAISDWGQGFSYGYTF
TRBJ1-3	TRBV30	NA	NA	TGTGCCTGGAGTGTGGGGCCAGGAAACACCATATATTTT	CAWSVGPGNTIYF
TRBJ2-3	TRBV7-2	TRBD1	once	TGTGCCAGCAGCTCACAGGGACAGGGGGTTGGCACAGATACGCAGTATTTT	CASSSQGQGVGTDTQYF